This entry lists 24 T cell receptor beta chains sequenced from one sample in a study of CD8+CD57+ T cells in acquired aplastic anemia. Researchers used genomic DNA as the template to profile TCR beta VDJ and CDR3. TCRdb passed the reads through MiXCR, listing each CDR3 protein once. The repertoire consists of 120,000 or so distinct CDR3 sequences, with approximately 40% occurring once and the leading ten covering roughly 3%. Sequencing involved patients with CD8+CD57+ cell expansion previously shown by flow cytometry. What was sequenced was sorted CD4+, CD8+, or CD8+CD57+ T cells (not recorded which) from PBMCs. The source of these receptors is a human donor with aplastic anemia.

A single count supports this clonotype. The J gene is TRBJ2-7, the V gene TRBV29-1; D may be TRBD1 (6 bases). V lost 5 bases, J lost 1 base, and 15 bases lay in between. The length of the CDR3 is 14 residues. Germline assignment: CDR1 SQVTM and CDR2 ANQGSEA. CDR3 region: CSVLGWGRSYEQYF. DNA for the CDR3: TGCAGCGTTCTCGGCTGGGGGCGATCCTACGAGCAGTACTTC.

Many counts were recorded for this clonotype. J is TRBJ2-1 and V is TRBV10-3, with TRBD2 matching over 8 bases. CDR3 length: 16 amino acids. Germline trimming cut 3 bases from V and 0 bases from J; bases unmatched to any gene: 4. Per the germline V gene, CDR1 is ENHRY and CDR2 is SYGVKD. In DNA, the CDR3 is TGTGCCATCAGTGAAGCGGGGGACCGCTCCTACAATGAGCAGTTCTTC. This gives the protein CAISEAGDRSYNEQFF.

The sample holds a few counts of this clonotype. For the CDR3, the DNA is TGTGCCAGCAGACGTTCCCTCCTAGCGGGCCCTGAGACGCAGTATTTT. It encodes CASRRSLLAGPETQYF. The rearrangement links TRBV6-2 or TRBV6-3 to TRBJ2-3; 8 bases match TRBD2. Germline lookup yields CDR1 MNHEY and CDR2 SVGEGT. V lost 6 bases and J lost 9; bases outside the gene matches: 17. The CDR3 extends over 16 amino acids.

The chain is built from TRBV6-1 and TRBJ2-4, with unresolved D. In germline, CDR1 is MNHNS, CDR2 SASEGT. Deletions cut 4 bases from V and 6 bases from J, with 16 bases between. There are 15 residues in the CDR3. In nucleotides, the CDR3 is TGTGCCAGCAGTGCTACCGGACGGTCCCCAAACATTCAGTACTTC. This gives the protein CASSATGRSPNIQYF.

This clonotype was detected ten times or more. This rearrangement joins TRBV11-2 to TRBJ1-5; unclear D gene. Germline V CDR1 and CDR2: SGHAT, FQNNGV. V lost 1 base to trimming and J lost 0 bases, with 10 bases between them. CDR3 length: 16 amino acids. The CDR3 here is CASSLGAVYSNQPQHF. For the CDR3, the DNA is TGTGCCAGCAGCTTAGGGGCAGTTTATAGCAATCAGCCCCAGCATTTT.

This clonotype has at least ten counts. This chain joins TRBV12-3 or TRBV12-4 and TRBJ2-7; the D is unclear. V was cut by 1 base and J by 7 bases, with 5 bases left in between. The CDR3 spans 11 residues. Written as DNA, the CDR3 is TGTGCCAGCAGTTTAGGTGGGGAGCAGTACGTC. This encodes CASSLGGEQYV.

The chain employs TRBV25-1 and TRBJ2-5, with D perhaps assigned TRBD1 or TRBD2 (6 bases each). The CDR3 loop spans 19 amino acids. With 1 base removed from V and 4 bases from J, the gap between germline ends came to 25 bases. Germline values: CDR1 MGHDK, CDR2 SYGVNS. This CDR3 reads CASSELGGNRVLFLETQYF. In DNA, the CDR3 is TGTGCCAGCAGTGAATTGGGGGGAAACAGGGTCTTATTTTTAGAGACCCAGTACTTC.

This clonotype has ten or more counts. V and J are TRBV6-1 and TRBJ1-2, with 8 bases matching TRBD1. The CDR3 runs to 15 residues. Per the germline V gene, CDR1 is MNHNS and CDR2 is SASEGT. V was clipped by 6 bases and J by 3 bases; unmatched bases: 9. CDR3 bases: TGTGCCAGCAGAAGGACAGGGTTTAGTGACTATGGCTACACCTTC. This translates into CASRRTGFSDYGYTF.

This sequence joins TRBV2 and TRBJ2-1, with 13 bases matching TRBD2. J gave up 5 bases and V 4 bases, and 2 bases lay outside the gene matches. Looked up from germline, CDR1 is SNHLY and CDR2 is FYNNEI. The CDR3 is made up of 15 amino acids. The CDR3 DNA reads TGTGCCAGCAGTGGAGGGACTAGCGGGGACAATGAGCAGTTCTTC. Translating it yields CASSGGTSGDNEQFF.

V and J are TRBV6-2 or TRBV6-3 and TRBJ2-1; D gene ambiguous. The germline CDR1 and CDR2 sequences are MNHEY and SVGEGT. Trimming took 7 bases from V and 8 from J, leaving 15 bases between them. The CDR3 runs 13 residues. CDR3 sequence: CASKESVGDEQFF. The CDR3 DNA is TGTGCCAGCAAGGAGTCTGTTGGGGATGAGCAGTTCTTC.

This clonotype was recorded at least ten times. The chain carries TRBV28 and TRBJ1-2; no firm D call. The germline gives CDR1 MDHEN, CDR2 SYDVKM. The CDR3 contains 14 residues. Trimming pared 0 bases from V and 5 bases from J, leaving 10 bases between. CDR3 region: CASSLWGRSYGYTF. The CDR3 DNA reads as TGTGCCAGCAGTTTATGGGGCAGAAGTTATGGCTACACCTTC.

Concerning this clonotype itself: This may arise from a read error, as a much more abundant clone is one base away. This chain joins TRBV6-1 and TRBJ2-3; D is uncertain. CDR1 MNHNS and CDR2 SASEGT come from the germline V gene. CDR3 size: 12 residues. The CDR3 loop is CASSIHADAQYF. The CDR3 coding sequence is TGTGCCAGCAGTATCCACGCAGATGCGCAGTATTTT.

This clonotype was found many times. V is TRBV6-5 and J is TRBJ2-1; 8 nucleotides line up with TRBD2. V gave up 8 bases and J gave up 6 bases; unmatched junction bases: 6. The CDR3 extends over 13 amino acids. The V gene's germline CDR1 is MNHEY and CDR2 SVGAGI. The CDR3 DNA reads TGTGCCAGCCAGGGTGGGACTAGCAATGAGCAGTTCTTC. Translation gives CASQGGTSNEQFF.

This clonotype was detected only a few times. The gene calls are TRBV20-1 and TRBJ1-4; perhaps TRBD1 as D (5 bases). V was cut by 6 bases and J by 0 bases, with 17 bases left in between. The CDR3 covers 16 residues. The germline CDR1 and CDR2 sequences are DFQATT and SNEGSKA (reference sequence). The CDR3 here is CSASTGTDATNEKLFF. The CDR3 coding sequence is TGCAGTGCGTCCACAGGTACCGATGCAACTAATGAAAAACTGTTTTTT.

The rearrangement links TRBV7-9 to TRBJ1-1; D is undetermined. The length of the CDR3 is 13 residues. The germline V and J ends were trimmed by 5 bases and 4 bases, with 11 bases remaining between them. Germline values: CDR1 SEHNR, CDR2 FQNEAQ (reference sequence). Here the CDR3 reads CASSPRVSTEAFF. The CDR3 coding sequence is TGTGCCAGCAGCCCGAGGGTGAGCACTGAAGCTTTCTTT.

The table lists this clonotype with a few counts. V gene TRBV27 combines with J gene TRBJ1-1, with a possible D match to TRBD1 (5 bases). The CDR3 is 13 residues long. The V gene's germline CDR1 is MNHEY and CDR2 SMNVEV (reference sequence). The ends were cut back, 4 bases at V and 8 bases at J, with 14 bases in the middle. The CDR3 coding sequence is TGTGCCAGCAGTTGGAGATTGACAGCAGAAGCTTTCTTT. It codes for CASSWRLTAEAFF.

This clonotype was counted at least ten times. The V and J genes are TRBV20-1 and TRBJ2-7; 8 nucleotides match TRBD1. The V segment lost 8 bases and the J segment 1 base; nucleotides outside the gene matches: 7. CDR3 length equals 13 residues. Germline CDR1 and CDR2: DFQATT and SNEGSKA (reference sequence). The CDR3 region is CSLRGRRSYEQYF. The CDR3 DNA reads as TGCAGTCTCAGGGGGCGCCGGTCCTACGAGCAGTACTTC.

V usage is TRBV12-3 or TRBV12-4 and J usage is TRBJ2-7; 9 bases match TRBD1. There are 15 residues in the CDR3. The trim removed 4 bases at V and 6 bases at J, leaving 10 bases unmatched. The CDR3 loop reads CASSYQGQGRGEQYF. The CDR3, as DNA: TGTGCCAGCAGTTACCAGGGACAGGGACGGGGCGAGCAGTACTTC.

The chain uses TRBV9 and TRBJ2-5; TRBD2 matches 9 bases. Trimming at V came to 0 bases and at J to 6 bases, leaving 9 bases not matched to a gene. From germline, CDR1 is SGDLS and CDR2 YYNGEE. CDR3 length equals 16 residues. DNA for the CDR3: TGTGCCAGCAGCGTAGATAGCGGGGGATTCCCGAAGACCCAGTACTTC. This translates into CASSVDSGGFPKTQYF.

The sample holds many counts of this clonotype. V usage is TRBV20-1 and J usage is TRBJ2-3; 9 bases fit TRBD2. Trimming took 5 bases from V and 7 from J; bases not matched to a gene: 7. Germline lookup yields CDR1 DFQATT and CDR2 SNEGSKA (reference sequence). This CDR3 comprises 13 residues. The CDR3 reads CSAWASGENTQYF. The CDR3 region has the DNA TGCAGTGCTTGGGCTAGCGGGGAAAATACGCAGTATTTT.

This clonotype was counted many times. In nucleotides, the CDR3 is TGTGCCAGCAGTGAAGTTCCGGGGGGCTCCTACGAGCAGTACTTC. Protein product: CASSEVPGGSYEQYF. The rearrangement links TRBV6-1 to TRBJ2-7; TRBD2 agrees at 7 bases. Germline lookup yields CDR1 MNHNS and CDR2 SASEGT. Unmatched junction bases numbered 3, after V lost 1 base and J lost 0 bases. The CDR3 has 15 amino acids.

The CDR3 DNA reads TGCGCCAGCAGCCAGACTCCGACAAGCGCTGCCTACGAGCAGTACTTC. Amino acids: CASSQTPTSAAYEQYF. V and J are TRBV4-1 and TRBJ2-7, with D hard to call. CDR1 and CDR2 from the germline V gene are MGHRA and YSYEKL. The CDR3 loop spans 16 amino acids. V lost 3 bases, J lost 2 bases, and 17 bases lay in between.

This clonotype was counted ten times or more. The chain joins TRBV7-2 to TRBJ2-7, with TRBD1 matching over 11 bases. CDR3 length equals 16 residues. The germline gives CDR1 SGHTA, CDR2 FQGNSA. Unmatched junction bases numbered 7, after V lost 0 bases and J lost 6 bases. The CDR3 coding sequence is TGTGCCAGCAGCTTAGCGTTAGGACAGGGGGCCGTCGAGCAGTACTTC. Its translation is CASSLALGQGAVEQYF.

This clonotype was seen repeatedly, ten times or more. The chain recombines TRBV2 with TRBJ2-5; D gene uncertain. Trimming pared 6 bases from V and 8 bases from J, leaving 10 bases between. Per the germline V gene, CDR1 is SNHLY and CDR2 is FYNNEI. The CDR3 length is 11 residues. The CDR3 nucleotides are TGTGCCAGCAGGGAGCTGGGAACCCAGTACTTC. This sequence encodes CASRELGTQYF.